The 3 T cell receptor beta chains in this list originate from one sample, sequenced in a study of T cells in Graves' hyperthyroidism and ophthalmopathy. Amplified TCR beta CDR3 regions derived from RNA transcripts. TCR CDR3 regions were first amplified by RT-PCR with HTBI primers. MiXCR, applied by TCRdb to the multiplex PCR reads, yields one record per CDR3 protein. The table records some 620,000 distinct CDR3 sequences, 15% to 20% of them present only once. Sequencing was performed on blood. The origin of the receptors is a woman in her 30s with Graves' hyperthyroidism.

Many counts were recorded for this clonotype. The V call is TRBV11-2, the J call TRBJ2-7, with TRBD1 matching 9 bases. Looked up from germline, CDR1 is SGHAT and CDR2 is FQNNGV. Germline trimming cut 4 bases from V and 5 bases from J; bases unmatched to any gene: 6. The CDR3 spans 14 residues. CDR3 sequence reads: CASSSRDRENEQYF. The CDR3 DNA reads TGTGCCAGCAGCTCCCGGGACAGGGAGAACGAGCAGTACTTC.

This clonotype was seen many times. This chain joins TRBV12-3 or TRBV12-4 and TRBJ2-1, with TRBD1 as a possible D gene (6 bases). This CDR3 spans 14 amino acids. The V gene lost 4 bases and the J gene lost 6 bases, with 13 bases spanning the gap. The CDR3 nucleotides are TGTGCCAGCAGTTCCCAGGGGATCGGCAATGAGCAGTTCTTC. Translating it yields CASSSQGIGNEQFF.

This clonotype was detected once. Since a much larger clone is just one base distant, this may be a read error. The chain is built from TRBV20-1 and TRBJ2-3; D unresolved. This CDR3 comprises 18 residues. The germline V gene has CDR1 DFQATT and CDR2 SNEGSKA (reference sequence). DNA for the CDR3: TGCAGTGCTTCTGAAGGCCCGGGTCACCACCCAAGCACAGATTCGCAGTATTTT. This gives the protein CSASEGPGHHPSTDSQYF.